This T cell receptor beta chain was sequenced for a study of blood T cell repertoires in COVID-19. Study-level background: T cells, B-cell-depleted T cells, or PBMCs supplied cDNA or gDNA.

This CDR3 is 12 amino acids long. From germline, CDR1 is MNHEY and CDR2 SMNVEV (reference sequence). Deletions cut 7 bases from V and 2 bases from J, with 8 bases between. Using immunoSEQ multiplex PCR, the repertoire was profiled, and TCRdb retains in-frame clones only, with some absent. The data contain tens of thousands of clones, roughly 90% of them singletons. What was sequenced was peripheral blood. The chain links TRBV27 to TRBJ1-1; a weak D match, TRBD1 (6 bases). The TCR was taken from a human donor in a cohort sampled during active COVID-19. CDR3 region: CASTDSNTEAFF. DNA for the CDR3: TGTGCCAGCACGGACAGTAACACTGAAGCTTTCTTT.